Listed below are T cell receptor beta chains from one sample, sequenced in a study of glioma-infiltrating T cells after dendritic cell vaccination. Measured with immunoSEQ multiplex PCR; TCRdb has only the in-frame clones, and not every one. The table shows about 87,000 clones, with approximately 90% occurring only once. The sequencing here drew on blood, taken before dendritic cell vaccination. These receptors were obtained from a human donor with glioblastoma. CDR3s include the opening cysteine and the closing phenylalanine or tryptophan. Each record gives: clone size, V gene, D gene, J gene, CDR3 DNA, CDR3 protein. D genes are given only for firm matches. For some rows the clone size is stated as once, few or many, or as a class when expanded; others skip it.

abundance: NA
v_gene: TRBV6-5
d_gene: NA
j_gene: TRBJ1-1
CDR3nt: TGTGCCAGCAGGGGACTGGGGCGGGCTACTGAAGCTTTCTTT
CDR3aa: CASRGLGRATEAFF

abundance: once
v_gene: TRBV6-1
d_gene: NA
j_gene: TRBJ2-1
CDR3nt: TGTGCCAGCAGTGCAGTGGGGGGGCAGGGTGAGCAGTTCTTC
CDR3aa: CASSAVGGQGEQFF

abundance: once
v_gene: TRBV30
d_gene: NA
j_gene: TRBJ1-2
CDR3nt: TGTGCCTGGAGTGGTCAGTTGTCGGGAAACTATGGCTACACCTTC
CDR3aa: CAWSGQLSGNYGYTF

abundance: few
v_gene: TRBV6-5
d_gene: NA
j_gene: TRBJ1-1
CDR3nt: TGTGCCAGCAGCCGGAACACTGAAGCTTTCTTT
CDR3aa: CASSRNTEAFF

abundance: NA
v_gene: TRBV5-4
d_gene: NA
j_gene: TRBJ2-2
CDR3nt: TGTGCCAGCACCCCTCAAGGGGGTGTCTCCGGGGAGCTGTTTTTT
CDR3aa: CASTPQGGVSGELFF

abundance: NA
v_gene: TRBV6-5
d_gene: TRBD1
j_gene: TRBJ1-2
CDR3nt: TGTGCCAGCACCCCTTCGGGGACAGGGAACTATGGCTACACCTTC
CDR3aa: CASTPSGTGNYGYTF

abundance: NA
v_gene: TRBV6-5
d_gene: TRBD1
j_gene: TRBJ1-2
CDR3nt: TGTGCCAGCAGTTTTACTCGGACAGGGGTAATCTATGGCTACACCTTC
CDR3aa: CASSFTRTGVIYGYTF

abundance: NA
v_gene: TRBV7-6
d_gene: TRBD2
j_gene: TRBJ2-7
CDR3nt: TGTGCCAGCAGCGGAGAGACTAGCGACTACGAGCAGTACTTC
CDR3aa: CASSGETSDYEQYF

abundance: NA
v_gene: TRBV10-3
d_gene: NA
j_gene: TRBJ2-3
CDR3nt: TGTGCCATCAGTGAGCGGGGACTTGCCACAGATACGCAGTATTTT
CDR3aa: CAISERGLATDTQYF

abundance: NA
v_gene: TRBV5-4
d_gene: NA
j_gene: TRBJ1-1
CDR3nt: TGTGCCAGCAGCCCCGCAGGGAACACTGAAGCTTTCTTT
CDR3aa: CASSPAGNTEAFF

abundance: few
v_gene: TRBV7-9
d_gene: NA
j_gene: TRBJ2-1
CDR3nt: TGTGCCAGCAGCCCCCTAGGGTCTTCGGGAAATGAGCAGTTCTTC
CDR3aa: CASSPLGSSGNEQFF

abundance: NA
v_gene: TRBV5-6
d_gene: TRBD1
j_gene: TRBJ1-5
CDR3nt: TGTGCCAGCAGCTGGGGGACAGGGCAGGGTCAGCCCCAGCATTTT
CDR3aa: CASSWGTGQGQPQHF

abundance: NA
v_gene: TRBV18
d_gene: TRBD1
j_gene: TRBJ2-7
CDR3nt: TGTGCCAGCTCACCAGCCGGGACAGGGGCGGTCTACGAGCAGTACTTC
CDR3aa: CASSPAGTGAVYEQYF

abundance: few
v_gene: TRBV7-3
d_gene: NA
j_gene: TRBJ1-1
CDR3nt: TGTGCCAGCAGCCAAGACAGACAATACTTGAACACTGAAGCTTTCTTT
CDR3aa: CASSQDRQYLNTEAFF

abundance: NA
v_gene: TRBV30
d_gene: NA
j_gene: TRBJ2-7
CDR3nt: TGTGCCTGGAGTGTAGCCCACGAGCAGTACTTC
CDR3aa: CAWSVAHEQYF

abundance: NA
v_gene: TRBV7-8
d_gene: TRBD1
j_gene: TRBJ2-7
CDR3nt: TGTGCCAGCAGCCGCAGACAGGGCCCTGGAAACGAGCAGTACTTC
CDR3aa: CASSRRQGPGNEQYF

abundance: NA
v_gene: TRBV29-1
d_gene: NA
j_gene: TRBJ1-2
CDR3nt: TGCAGCGTTGAAGATGTTTCAGGGCCCTATGGCTACACCTTC
CDR3aa: CSVEDVSGPYGYTF

abundance: once
v_gene: TRBV5-4
d_gene: NA
j_gene: TRBJ1-6
CDR3nt: TGTGCCAGCACCCTCACCGGGTTAAACAATTCACCCCTCCACTTT
CDR3aa: CASTLTGLNNSPLHF

abundance: NA
v_gene: TRBV5-4
d_gene: TRBD1
j_gene: TRBJ2-1
CDR3nt: TGTGCCAGCAGCTCACAGGGGTACGAGCAGTTCTTC
CDR3aa: CASSSQGYEQFF

abundance: NA
v_gene: TRBV10-2
d_gene: TRBD2
j_gene: TRBJ2-7
CDR3nt: TGCGCCAGCAGTGACTTATCCGGGAGGGCCCCCGGCTACGAGCAGTACTTC
CDR3aa: CASSDLSGRAPGYEQYF

abundance: once
v_gene: TRBV19
d_gene: NA
j_gene: TRBJ1-2
CDR3nt: TGTGCCAGTAGTATAGGGGAGGGGAGCTATGGCTACACCTTC
CDR3aa: CASSIGEGSYGYTF

abundance: NA
v_gene: TRBV2
d_gene: TRBD2
j_gene: TRBJ2-1
CDR3nt: TGTGCCAGCAGGATAGCGGGGGGGGCCTACAATGAGCAGTTCTTC
CDR3aa: CASRIAGGAYNEQFF

abundance: NA
v_gene: TRBV21-1
d_gene: NA
j_gene: TRBJ1-2
CDR3nt: TGTGCCAGCAGCAACCTCGCACAGGGGGCGCGAGGCTACGCCTTC
CDR3aa: CASSNLAQGARGYAF

abundance: NA
v_gene: TRBV27
d_gene: NA
j_gene: TRBJ1-2
CDR3nt: TGTGCCAGCAGTTTAGACAGAGTAAACTATGGCTACACCTTC
CDR3aa: CASSLDRVNYGYTF

abundance: NA
v_gene: TRBV5-1
d_gene: NA
j_gene: TRBJ2-5
CDR3nt: TGCGCCAGCAGCTTGGCCGGAAGGGGAGAGACCCAGTACTTC
CDR3aa: CASSLAGRGETQYF

abundance: NA
v_gene: TRBV18
d_gene: NA
j_gene: TRBJ2-1
CDR3nt: TGTGCCAGCTCACCAGTGAACAGAAACAATGAGCAGTTCTTC
CDR3aa: CASSPVNRNNEQFF

abundance: NA
v_gene: TRBV18
d_gene: TRBD1
j_gene: TRBJ1-2
CDR3nt: TGTGCCAGCTCCCAACGACAGGGTTCGACCGAGCTCTATGGCTACACCTTC
CDR3aa: CASSQRQGSTELYGYTF

abundance: NA
v_gene: TRBV7-3
d_gene: TRBD1
j_gene: TRBJ2-7
CDR3nt: TGTGCCAGCAGCCAGGACAGGGGTGACGAGCAGTACTTC
CDR3aa: CASSQDRGDEQYF

abundance: NA
v_gene: TRBV6-5
d_gene: NA
j_gene: TRBJ1-2
CDR3nt: TGTGCCAGCAGTTCGCGCCGTGGGGGGGACTATGGCTACACCTTC
CDR3aa: CASSSRRGGDYGYTF

abundance: NA
v_gene: TRBV29-1
d_gene: NA
j_gene: TRBJ1-5
CDR3nt: TGCAGCGCTACTGTCGGTCTAGATCAGCCCCAGCATTTT
CDR3aa: CSATVGLDQPQHF

abundance: NA
v_gene: TRBV7-6
d_gene: NA
j_gene: TRBJ2-5
CDR3nt: TGTGCCAGCAGCTCTGCCCCCTCCCTCGGGGTGACAGAGACCCAGTACTTC
CDR3aa: CASSSAPSLGVTETQYF

abundance: NA
v_gene: TRBV10-3
d_gene: TRBD2
j_gene: TRBJ2-5
CDR3nt: TGTGCCATCAGTAAGCGGGACGATCAAGAGACCCAGTACTTC
CDR3aa: CAISKRDDQETQYF

abundance: NA
v_gene: TRBV2
d_gene: TRBD1
j_gene: TRBJ1-6
CDR3nt: TGTGCCAGCAGACCGGGACAGGAGGTTTCACCCCTCCACTTT
CDR3aa: CASRPGQEVSPLHF

abundance: NA
v_gene: TRBV15
d_gene: TRBD2
j_gene: TRBJ2-5
CDR3nt: TGTGCCACCAGCCGACTAGCGGAAGAGACCCAGTACTTC
CDR3aa: CATSRLAEETQYF

abundance: NA
v_gene: TRBV28
d_gene: TRBD1
j_gene: TRBJ1-2
CDR3nt: TGTGCCAGCAGTTTGGCCAGGGGGAACAGGGATGGCTACACCTTC
CDR3aa: CASSLARGNRDGYTF

abundance: NA
v_gene: TRBV6-1
d_gene: NA
j_gene: TRBJ2-2
CDR3nt: TGTGCCACCCCCGGGGCGAACACCGGGGAGCTGTTTTTT
CDR3aa: CATPGANTGELFF

abundance: NA
v_gene: TRBV7-9
d_gene: TRBD2
j_gene: TRBJ2-7
CDR3nt: TGTGCCAGCAGCTCTACTAGCGGGGGGACCTACGAGCAGTACTTC
CDR3aa: CASSSTSGGTYEQYF

abundance: NA
v_gene: TRBV6-6
d_gene: NA
j_gene: TRBJ1-5
CDR3nt: TGTGCCAGCAATGACAGACAACTTCCCCAGCATTTT
CDR3aa: CASNDRQLPQHF

abundance: NA
v_gene: TRBV5-4
d_gene: TRBD2
j_gene: TRBJ2-5
CDR3nt: TGTGCCAGCAGCCCACGGGGGCTAGCGGGAGGTGAAGAGACCCAGTACTTC
CDR3aa: CASSPRGLAGGEETQYF

abundance: NA
v_gene: TRBV7-9
d_gene: NA
j_gene: TRBJ2-5
CDR3nt: TGTGCCAGCAGCCAGACAGCGTACCAAGAGACCCAGTACTTC
CDR3aa: CASSQTAYQETQYF

abundance: NA
v_gene: TRBV5-1
d_gene: TRBD1
j_gene: TRBJ1-5
CDR3nt: TGCGCCAGCAGCCTCCGAGACAGGGTTGTTGGGGTAGAACGTCAGCCCCAGCATTTT
CDR3aa: CASSLRDRVVGVERQPQHF

abundance: NA
v_gene: TRBV5-1
d_gene: TRBD2
j_gene: TRBJ2-1
CDR3nt: TGCGCCAGCAGCGCGACTAGCGGGGATGAGCAGTTCTTC
CDR3aa: CASSATSGDEQFF

abundance: NA
v_gene: TRBV2
d_gene: NA
j_gene: TRBJ2-2
CDR3nt: TGTGCCAGCAGAGGAACTTCGCGGACCGGGGAGCTGTTTTTT
CDR3aa: CASRGTSRTGELFF

abundance: NA
v_gene: TRBV4-1
d_gene: NA
j_gene: TRBJ1-1
CDR3nt: TGCGCCAGCAGCCAAGGTGAACAGGGAACTGAAGCTTTCTTT
CDR3aa: CASSQGEQGTEAFF

abundance: few
v_gene: TRBV19
d_gene: NA
j_gene: TRBJ2-1
CDR3nt: TGTGCCAGTAGTATAGCTCTCGGGGGAAATGAGCAGTTCTTC
CDR3aa: CASSIALGGNEQFF